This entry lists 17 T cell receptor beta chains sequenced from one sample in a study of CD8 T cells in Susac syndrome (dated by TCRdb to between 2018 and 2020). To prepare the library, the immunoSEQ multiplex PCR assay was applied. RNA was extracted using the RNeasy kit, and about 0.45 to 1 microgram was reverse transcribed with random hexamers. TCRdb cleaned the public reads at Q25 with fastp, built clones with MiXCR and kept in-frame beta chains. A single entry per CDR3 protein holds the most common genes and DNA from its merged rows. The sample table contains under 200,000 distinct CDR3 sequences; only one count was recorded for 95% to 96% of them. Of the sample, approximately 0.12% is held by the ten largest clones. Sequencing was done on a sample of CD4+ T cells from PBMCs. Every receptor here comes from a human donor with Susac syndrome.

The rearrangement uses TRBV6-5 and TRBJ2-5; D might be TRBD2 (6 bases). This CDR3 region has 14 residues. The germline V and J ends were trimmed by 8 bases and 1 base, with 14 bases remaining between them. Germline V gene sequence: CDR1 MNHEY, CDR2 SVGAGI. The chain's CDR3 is CASWSPGLQETQYF. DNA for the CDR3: TGTGCCAGCTGGTCCCCGGGACTCCAAGAGACCCAGTACTTC.

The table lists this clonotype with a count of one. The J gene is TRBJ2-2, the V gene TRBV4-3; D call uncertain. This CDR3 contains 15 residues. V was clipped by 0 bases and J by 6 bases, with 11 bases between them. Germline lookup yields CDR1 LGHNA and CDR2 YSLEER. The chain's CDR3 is CASSQDWRGAGELFF. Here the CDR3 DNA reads TGCGCCAGCAGCCAAGATTGGCGTGGCGCCGGGGAGCTGTTTTTT.

This chain's CDR3 is CASSATSGPYEQYF. CDR3 nucleotides: TGTGCCAGCAGTGCTACTAGCGGACCCTACGAGCAGTACTTC. This sequence joins TRBV12-3 or TRBV12-4 and TRBJ2-7; 8 nucleotides align to TRBD2. The length of the CDR3 is 14 residues. The V gene end was trimmed by 5 bases and the J gene end by 2 bases; junction bases not matched to a gene: 5.

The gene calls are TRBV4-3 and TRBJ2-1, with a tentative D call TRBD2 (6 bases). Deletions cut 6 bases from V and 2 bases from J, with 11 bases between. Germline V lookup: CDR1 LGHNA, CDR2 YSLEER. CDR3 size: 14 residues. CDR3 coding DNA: TGCGCCAGCAGTATGAGGGAGGCCTACAATGAGCAGTTCTTC. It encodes CASSMREAYNEQFF.

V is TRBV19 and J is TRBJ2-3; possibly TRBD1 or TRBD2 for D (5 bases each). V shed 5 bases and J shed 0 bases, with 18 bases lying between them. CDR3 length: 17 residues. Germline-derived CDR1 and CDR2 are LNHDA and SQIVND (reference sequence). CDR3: CASSLGTGTISTDTQYF. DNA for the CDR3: TGTGCCAGTAGTCTCGGAACCGGGACGATCAGCACAGATACGCAGTATTTT.

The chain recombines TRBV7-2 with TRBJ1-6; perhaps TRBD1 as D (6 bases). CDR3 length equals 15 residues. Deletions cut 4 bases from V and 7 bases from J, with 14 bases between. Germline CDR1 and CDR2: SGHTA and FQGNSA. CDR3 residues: CASSSVTGLNSPLHF. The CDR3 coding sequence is TGTGCCAGCAGCTCAGTGACAGGATTAAATTCACCCCTCCACTTT.

The CDR3 bases are TGTGCCAGCTCACCACCGGGGATGAGTGAGCAGTTCTTC. The encoded protein is CASSPPGMSEQFF. The chain links TRBV18 to TRBJ2-1; no firm D call. There are 13 residues in the CDR3. V was cut by 0 bases and J by 9 bases, with 9 bases left in between. Germline V gene data show CDR1 as KGHSH and CDR2 as LQKENI.

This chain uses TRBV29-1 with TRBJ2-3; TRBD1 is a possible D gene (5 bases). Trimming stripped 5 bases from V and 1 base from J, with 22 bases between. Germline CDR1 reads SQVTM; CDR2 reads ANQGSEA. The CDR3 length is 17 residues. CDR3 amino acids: CSVPDQGRGTGTDTQYF. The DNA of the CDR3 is TGCAGCGTTCCCGACCAAGGAAGGGGTACAGGCACAGATACGCAGTATTTT.

In DNA form, the CDR3 reads TGTGCCACCAGTGATGCCACAGGGGGAGCTTACAATGAGCAGTTCTTC. The encoded protein is CATSDATGGAYNEQFF. The genes are TRBV24-1 and TRBJ2-1; 8 positions match TRBD1. Germline V gives CDR1 KGHDR, CDR2 SFDVKD. The V and J ends lost 3 bases and 4 bases, in that order; junction bases with no gene match: 7. The CDR3 extends over 16 amino acids.

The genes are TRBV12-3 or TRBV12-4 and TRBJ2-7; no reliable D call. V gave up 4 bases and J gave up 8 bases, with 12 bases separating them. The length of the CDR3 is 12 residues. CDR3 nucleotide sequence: TGTGCCAGCAGTTCGGACCCCCGAAAGCAGTACTTC. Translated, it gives CASSSDPRKQYF.

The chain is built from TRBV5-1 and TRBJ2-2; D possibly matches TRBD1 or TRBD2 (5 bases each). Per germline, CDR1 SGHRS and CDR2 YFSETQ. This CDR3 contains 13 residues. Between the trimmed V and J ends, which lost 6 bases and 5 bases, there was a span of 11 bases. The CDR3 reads CASNRGETGELFF. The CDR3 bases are TGCGCCAGCAATAGAGGGGAGACCGGGGAGCTGTTTTTT.

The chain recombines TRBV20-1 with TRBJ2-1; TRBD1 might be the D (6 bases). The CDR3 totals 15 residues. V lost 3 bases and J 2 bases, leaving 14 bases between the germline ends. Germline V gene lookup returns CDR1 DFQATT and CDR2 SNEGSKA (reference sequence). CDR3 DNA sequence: TGCAGTGCTAGCCCTATACAGGGCCCCTACAATGAGCAGTTCTTC. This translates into CSASPIQGPYNEQFF.

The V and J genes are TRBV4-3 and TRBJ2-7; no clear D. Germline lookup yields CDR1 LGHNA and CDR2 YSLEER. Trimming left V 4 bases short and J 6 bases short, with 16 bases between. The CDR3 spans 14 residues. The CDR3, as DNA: TGCGCCAGCAGCCGCGAAATGGCCAGCCCCGAGCAGTACTTC. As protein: CASSREMASPEQYF.

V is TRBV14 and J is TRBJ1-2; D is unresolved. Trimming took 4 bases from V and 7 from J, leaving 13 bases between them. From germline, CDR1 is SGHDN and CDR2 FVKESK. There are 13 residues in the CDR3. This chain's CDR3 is CASSPGRTVGYTF. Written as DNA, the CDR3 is TGTGCCAGCAGCCCCGGCAGAACGGTTGGCTACACCTTC.

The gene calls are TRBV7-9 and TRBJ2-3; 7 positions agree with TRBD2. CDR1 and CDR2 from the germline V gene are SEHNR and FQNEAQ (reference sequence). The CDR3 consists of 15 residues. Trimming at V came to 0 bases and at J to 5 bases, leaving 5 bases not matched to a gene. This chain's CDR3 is CASSLATAGRDTQYF. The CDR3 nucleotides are TGTGCCAGCAGCTTAGCGACAGCGGGGAGAGATACGCAGTATTTT. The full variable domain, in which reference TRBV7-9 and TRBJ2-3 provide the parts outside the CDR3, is DTGVSQNPRHKITKRGQNVTFRCDPISEHNRLYWYRQTLGQGPEFLTYFQNEAQLEKSRLLSDRFSAERPKGSFSTLEIQRTEQGDSAMYLCASSLATAGRDTQYFGPGTRLTVL.

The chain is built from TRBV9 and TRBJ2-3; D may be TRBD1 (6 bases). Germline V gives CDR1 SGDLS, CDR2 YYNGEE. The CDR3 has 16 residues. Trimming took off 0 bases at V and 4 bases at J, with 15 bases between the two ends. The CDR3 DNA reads TGTGCCAGCAGCGTAGATGTGGGGGCCGTTGCAGATACGCAGTATTTT. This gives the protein CASSVDVGAVADTQYF.

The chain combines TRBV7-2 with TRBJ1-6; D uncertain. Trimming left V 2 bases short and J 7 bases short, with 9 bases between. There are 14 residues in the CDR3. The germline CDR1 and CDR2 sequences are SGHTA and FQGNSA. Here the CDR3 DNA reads TGTGCCAGCAGCTTAACACGGATAAATTCACCCCTCCACTTT. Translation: CASSLTRINSPLHF.